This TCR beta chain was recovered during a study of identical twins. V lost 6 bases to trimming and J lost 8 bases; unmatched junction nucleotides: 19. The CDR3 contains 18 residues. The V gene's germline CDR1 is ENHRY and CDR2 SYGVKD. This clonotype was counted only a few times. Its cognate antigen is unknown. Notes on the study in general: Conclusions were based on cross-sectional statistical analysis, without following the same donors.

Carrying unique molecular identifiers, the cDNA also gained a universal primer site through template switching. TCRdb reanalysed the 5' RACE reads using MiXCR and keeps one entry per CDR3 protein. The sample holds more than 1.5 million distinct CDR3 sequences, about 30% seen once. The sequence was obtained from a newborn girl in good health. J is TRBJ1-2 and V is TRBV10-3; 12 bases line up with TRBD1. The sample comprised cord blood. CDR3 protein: CAISANHEMGQGARGYTF. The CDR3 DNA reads TGTGCCATCAGCGCAAACCACGAAATGGGACAGGGGGCGCGGGGCTACACCTTC.